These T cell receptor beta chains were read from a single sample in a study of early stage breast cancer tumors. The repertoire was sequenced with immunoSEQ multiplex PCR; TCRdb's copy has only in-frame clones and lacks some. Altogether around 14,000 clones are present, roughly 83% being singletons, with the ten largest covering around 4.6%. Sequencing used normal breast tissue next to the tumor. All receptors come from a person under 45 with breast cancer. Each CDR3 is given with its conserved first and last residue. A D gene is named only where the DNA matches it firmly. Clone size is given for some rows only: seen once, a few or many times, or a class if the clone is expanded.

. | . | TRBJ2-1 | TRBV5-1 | CASSSRENEQFF | TGCGCCAGCAGCTCGAGGGAGAATGAGCAGTTCTTC
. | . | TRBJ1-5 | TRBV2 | CASSEGGRGRQPQHF | TGTGCCAGCAGTGAGGGGGGGCGCGGTAGGCAGCCCCAGCATTTT
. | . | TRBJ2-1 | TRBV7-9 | CAGGRGYNEQFF | TGTGCCGGTGGGAGGGGGTACAATGAGCAGTTCTTC
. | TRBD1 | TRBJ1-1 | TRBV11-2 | CASSADRGLVKTFF | TGTGCCAGCAGCGCTGACAGGGGGCTAGTGAAGACTTTCTTT
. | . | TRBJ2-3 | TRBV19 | CASSSSTPSSTDTQYF | TGTGCCAGTAGTTCCTCTACCCCGTCTAGCACAGATACGCAGTATTTT
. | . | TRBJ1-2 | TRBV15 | CATSWDRYGYTF | TGTGCCACCAGCTGGGACCGCTATGGCTACACCTTC
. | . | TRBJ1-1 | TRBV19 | CASSIRHERGTEAFF | TGTGCCAGTAGTATAAGGCACGAGAGAGGCACTGAAGCTTTCTTT
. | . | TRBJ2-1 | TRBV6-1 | CASRNSDEQFF | TGTGCCAGCAGAAACTCCGACGAGCAGTTCTTC
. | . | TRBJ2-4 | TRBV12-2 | CASRSRTSGRLAKNIQYF | TGTGCAAGTCGCTCACGGACTAGCGGGAGGTTAGCCAAAAACATTCAGTACTTC
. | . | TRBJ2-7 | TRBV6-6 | CASSYDIVGYEQYF | TGTGCCAGCAGTTACGACATAGTGGGGTACGAGCAGTACTTC
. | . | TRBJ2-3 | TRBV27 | CASAGLGPRDTQYF | TGTGCCAGCGCGGGTCTTGGGCCTAGGGATACGCAGTATTTT
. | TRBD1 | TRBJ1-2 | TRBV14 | CASSQDLDRGGGYTF | TGTGCCAGCAGCCAAGATTTGGACAGGGGCGGGGGCTACACCTTC
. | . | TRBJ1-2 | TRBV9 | CASSEETGYGYTF | TGTGCCAGCAGCGAAGAAACAGGATATGGCTACACCTTC
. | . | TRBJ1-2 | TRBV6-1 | CASGESHGYTF | TGTGCCAGTGGGGAGAGTCATGGCTACACCTTC
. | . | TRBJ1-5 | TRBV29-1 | CSASRAGGNQPQHF | TGCAGCGCCTCTCGGGCAGGGGGCAATCAGCCCCAGCATTTT
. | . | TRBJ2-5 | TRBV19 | CASSFSGAGETQYF | TGTGCCAGTAGTTTCTCTGGCGCGGGGGAGACCCAGTACTTC
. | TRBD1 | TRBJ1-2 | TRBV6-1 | CASSGRQGAIEYGYTF | TGTGCCAGCAGTGGTAGACAGGGTGCGATAGAATATGGCTACACCTTC
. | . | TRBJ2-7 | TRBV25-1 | CATSRRTGRSEQYF | TGTGCCACCTCGAGGAGAACAGGGAGGAGCGAGCAGTACTTC
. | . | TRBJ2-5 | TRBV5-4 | CASTFGGWETQYF | TGTGCCAGCACCTTCGGGGGTTGGGAGACCCAGTACTTC
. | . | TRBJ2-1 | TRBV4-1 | CASSPYSRNNEQFF | TGCGCCAGCAGCCCCTACTCTAGAAACAATGAGCAGTTCTTC
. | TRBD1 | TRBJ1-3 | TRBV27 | CASSLAGGSGNTIYF | TGTGCCAGCAGTTTGGCAGGGGGCTCTGGAAACACCATATATTTT
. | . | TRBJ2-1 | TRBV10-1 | CASSESVGFSYNEQFF | TGCGCCAGCAGTGAGTCTGTGGGGTTCTCCTACAATGAGCAGTTCTTC
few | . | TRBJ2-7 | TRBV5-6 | CASSFHSSGTRSYEQYF | TGTGCCAGCAGCTTCCATTCCTCCGGGACCCGCTCCTACGAGCAGTACTTC
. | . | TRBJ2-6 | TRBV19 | CASSTTGTRSGANVLTF | TGTGCCAGTAGTACGACCGGGACCCGCTCTGGGGCCAACGTCCTGACTTTC
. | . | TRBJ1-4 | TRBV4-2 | CASSQDQGGGVFYPTNEKLFF | TGTGCCAGCAGCCAAGATCAAGGGGGTGGGGTATTTTATCCAACTAATGAAAAACTGTTTTTT
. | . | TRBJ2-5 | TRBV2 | CASRASGQETQYF | TGTGCCAGCAGGGCCTCTGGGCAAGAGACCCAGTACTTC
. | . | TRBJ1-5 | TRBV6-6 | CASGVPPNQPQHF | TGTGCCAGCGGGGTTCCCCCCAATCAGCCCCAGCATTTT
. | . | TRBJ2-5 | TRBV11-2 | CASSPQLGKETQYF | TGTGCCAGCAGCCCACAGCTAGGGAAAGAGACCCAGTACTTC
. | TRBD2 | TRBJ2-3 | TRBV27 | CASGKRLAGMYTDTQYF | TGTGCCAGCGGAAAACGACTAGCGGGGATGTACACAGATACGCAGTATTTT
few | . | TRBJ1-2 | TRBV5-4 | CATTEDGYGYTF | TGTGCCACCACGGAAGATGGCTATGGCTACACCTTC
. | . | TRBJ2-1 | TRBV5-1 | CASSLTSDAEQFF | TGCGCCAGCAGCTTGACTTCCGACGCTGAGCAGTTCTTC
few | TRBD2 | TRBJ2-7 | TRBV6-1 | CASSDGSSGHHSYEQYF | TGTGCCAGCAGTGATGGTTCTAGCGGGCATCATTCCTACGAGCAGTACTTC
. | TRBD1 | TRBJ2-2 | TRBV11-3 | CASSLQGASGELFF | TGTGCCAGCAGCCTACAGGGGGCTAGCGGGGAGCTGTTTTTT
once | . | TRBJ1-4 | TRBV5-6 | CASSPWAYNEKLFF | TGTGCCAGCAGCCCATGGGCGTATAATGAAAAACTGTTTTTT
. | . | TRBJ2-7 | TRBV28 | CASSSPGQASHEQYF | TGTGCCAGCAGTTCACCGGGGCAGGCAAGCCACGAGCAGTACTTC
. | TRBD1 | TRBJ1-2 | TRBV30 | CAWSWKDRAIYTF | TGTGCCTGGAGTTGGAAGGACAGGGCCATCTACACCTTC
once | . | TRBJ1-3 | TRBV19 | CASSMLVSGNTIYF | TGTGCCAGTAGTATGCTGGTTTCTGGAAACACCATATATTTT
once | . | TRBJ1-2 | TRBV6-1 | CASIQGLLGYTF | TGTGCCAGCATTCAGGGGCTGCTTGGCTACACCTTC
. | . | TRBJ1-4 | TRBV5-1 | CASRNKATNEKLFF | TGCGCCAGCAGAAACAAAGCAACTAATGAAAAACTGTTTTTT
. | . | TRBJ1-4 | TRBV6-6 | CASSYSGVEKLFF | TGTGCCAGCAGTTACTCGGGAGTCGAAAAACTGTTTTTT
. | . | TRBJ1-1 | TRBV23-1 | CASSQPRGTEAFF | TGCGCCAGCAGTCAACCCAGAGGAACTGAAGCTTTCTTT
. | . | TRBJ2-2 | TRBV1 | CTSSPPREGDTGELFF | TGCACCAGCAGCCCCCCCCGGGAGGGCGACACCGGGGAGCTGTTTTTT
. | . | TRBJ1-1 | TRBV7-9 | CASSSARGRNTEAFF | TGTGCCAGCAGCTCGGCCAGGGGTCGGAACACTGAAGCTTTCTTT
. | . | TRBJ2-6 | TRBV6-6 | CASSPLSGANVLTF | TGTGCCAGCAGTCCGTTGTCTGGGGCCAACGTCCTGACTTTC
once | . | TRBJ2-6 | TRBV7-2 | CASSLVRGPGANVLTF | TGTGCCAGCAGCTTAGTCCGGGGACCTGGGGCCAACGTCCTGACTTTC
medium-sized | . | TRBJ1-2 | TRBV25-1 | CASTSSTGGYGYTF | TGTGCCAGCACCTCATCCACGGGGGGCTATGGCTACACCTTC
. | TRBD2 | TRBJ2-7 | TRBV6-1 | CASSDWGLLYEQYF | TGTGCCAGCAGTGACTGGGGACTACTATACGAGCAGTACTTC
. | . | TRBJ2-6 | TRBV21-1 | CASSFRTGDLSGANVLTF | TGTGCCAGCAGCTTCCGGACAGGAGACCTCTCTGGGGCCAACGTCCTGACTTTC
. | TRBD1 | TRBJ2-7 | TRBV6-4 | CASSTSPGQGKNEQYF | TGTGCCAGCAGCACCTCCCCTGGACAGGGGAAGAACGAGCAGTACTTC
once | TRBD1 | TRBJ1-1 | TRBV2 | CASSEEGQGNSIAEAFF | TGTGCCAGCAGTGAAGAGGGACAGGGAAACTCAATCGCTGAAGCTTTCTTT
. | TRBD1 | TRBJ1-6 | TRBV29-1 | CSVQGAEGSPLHF | TGCAGCGTTCAGGGGGCGGAGGGTTCACCCCTCCACTTT
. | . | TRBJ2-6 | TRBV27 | CASSFLGTSSGANVLTF | TGTGCCAGCAGTTTTTTGGGGACCTCCTCTGGGGCCAACGTCCTGACTTTC
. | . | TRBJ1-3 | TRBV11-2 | CASSLAGSPSGNTIYF | TGTGCCAGCAGCTTAGCAGGCAGTCCCTCTGGAAACACCATATATTTT
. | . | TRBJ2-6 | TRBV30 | CAWSRRGISGANVLTF | TGTGCCTGGAGTCGACGGGGCATTTCTGGGGCCAACGTCCTGACTTTC
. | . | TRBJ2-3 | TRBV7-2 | CASSLYGSDTQYF | TGTGCCAGCAGCTTATACGGGTCTGATACGCAGTATTTT
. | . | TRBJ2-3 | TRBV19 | CASARPREATDTQYF | TGTGCCAGCGCGAGGCCGCGAGAAGCCACAGATACGCAGTATTTT
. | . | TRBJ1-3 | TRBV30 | CAWGGSGNTIYF | TGTGCCTGGGGGGGTTCTGGAAACACCATATATTTT